This T cell receptor beta chain was found in a study of T cell changes during pregnancy in multiple sclerosis. The table lists this clone with a few counts. The CDR3 length is 12 residues. Losses at the gene ends were 8 bases for V and 6 bases for J; bases not matched to a gene: 6. Germline CDR1 is GTSNPN and CDR2 is SVGIG (reference sequence). TCRdb keeps only in-frame clones here, not all; method: immunoSEQ multiplex PCR. The data contain tens of thousands of clones, about 91% of them singletons. Sequencing was performed on CD4+ T cells from peripheral blood mononuclear cells, taken in the first trimester of pregnancy. V usage is TRBV30 and J usage is TRBJ2-2, with TRBD1 matching 7 bases. The clonotype originates from a female donor with multiple sclerosis, enrolled in a pregnancy study. CDR3 sequence (DNA): TGTGCCAGGGACAGCCGGGCCGGGGAGCTGTTTTTT. Translating gives CARDSRAGELFF.